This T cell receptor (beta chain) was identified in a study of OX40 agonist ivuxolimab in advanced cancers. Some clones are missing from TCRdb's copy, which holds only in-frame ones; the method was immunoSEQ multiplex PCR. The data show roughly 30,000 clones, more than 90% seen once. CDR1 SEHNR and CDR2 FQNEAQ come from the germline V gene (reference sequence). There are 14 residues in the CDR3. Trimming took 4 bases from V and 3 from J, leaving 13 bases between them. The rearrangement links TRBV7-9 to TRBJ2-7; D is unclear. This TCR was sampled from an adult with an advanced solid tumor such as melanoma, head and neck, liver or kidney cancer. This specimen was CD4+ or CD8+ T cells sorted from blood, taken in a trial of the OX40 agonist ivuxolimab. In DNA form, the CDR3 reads TGTGCCAGCAGCTCTACCGGCGATAACTACGAGCAGTACTTC. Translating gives CASSSTGDNYEQYF.